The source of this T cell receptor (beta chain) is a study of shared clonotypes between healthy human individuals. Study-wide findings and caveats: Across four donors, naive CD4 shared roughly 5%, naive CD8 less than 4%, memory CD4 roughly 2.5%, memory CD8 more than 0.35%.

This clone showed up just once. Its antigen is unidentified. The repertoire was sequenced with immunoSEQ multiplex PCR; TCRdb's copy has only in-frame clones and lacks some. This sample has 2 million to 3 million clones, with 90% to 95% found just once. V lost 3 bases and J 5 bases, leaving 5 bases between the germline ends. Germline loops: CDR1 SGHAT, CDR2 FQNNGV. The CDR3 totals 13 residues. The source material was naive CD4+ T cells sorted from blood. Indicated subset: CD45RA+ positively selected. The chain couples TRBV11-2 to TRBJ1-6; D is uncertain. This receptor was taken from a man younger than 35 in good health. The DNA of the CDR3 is TGTGCCAGCAGCTTCCAGGATAATTCACCCCTCCACTTT. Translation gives CASSFQDNSPLHF. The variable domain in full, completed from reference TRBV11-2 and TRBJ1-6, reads EAGVAQSPRYKIIEKRQSVAFWCNPISGHATLYWYQQILGQGPKLLIQFQNNGVVDDSQLPKDRFSAERLKGVDSTLKIQPAKLEDSAVYLCASSFQDNSPLHFGNGTRLTVT.